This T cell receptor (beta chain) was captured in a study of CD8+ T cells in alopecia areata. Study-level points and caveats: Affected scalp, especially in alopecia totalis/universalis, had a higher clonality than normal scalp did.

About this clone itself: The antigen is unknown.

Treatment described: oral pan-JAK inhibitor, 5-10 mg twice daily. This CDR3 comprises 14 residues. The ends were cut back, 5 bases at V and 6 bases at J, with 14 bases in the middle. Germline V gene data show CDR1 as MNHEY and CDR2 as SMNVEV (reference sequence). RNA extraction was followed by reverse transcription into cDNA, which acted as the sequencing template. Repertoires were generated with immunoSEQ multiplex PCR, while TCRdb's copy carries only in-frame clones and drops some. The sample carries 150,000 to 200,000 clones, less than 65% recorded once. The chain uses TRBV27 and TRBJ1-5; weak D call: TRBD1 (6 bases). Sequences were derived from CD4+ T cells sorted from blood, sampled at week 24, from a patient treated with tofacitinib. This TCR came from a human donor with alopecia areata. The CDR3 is CASSKQGLGQPQHF. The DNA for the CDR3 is TGTGCCAGCAGTAAACAGGGTCTAGGTCAGCCCCAGCATTTT.